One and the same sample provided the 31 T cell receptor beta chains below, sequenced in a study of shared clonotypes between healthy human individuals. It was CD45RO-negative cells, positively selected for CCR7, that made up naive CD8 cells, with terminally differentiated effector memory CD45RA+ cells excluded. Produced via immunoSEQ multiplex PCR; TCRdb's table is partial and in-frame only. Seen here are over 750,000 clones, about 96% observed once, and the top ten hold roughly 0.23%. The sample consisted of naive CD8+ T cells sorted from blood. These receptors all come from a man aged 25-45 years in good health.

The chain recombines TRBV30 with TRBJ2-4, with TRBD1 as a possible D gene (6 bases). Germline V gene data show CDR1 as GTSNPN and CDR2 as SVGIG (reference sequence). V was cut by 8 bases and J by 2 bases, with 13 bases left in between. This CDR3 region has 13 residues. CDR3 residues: CAGQQGTKNIQYF. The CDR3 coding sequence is TGTGCCGGACAACAGGGAACCAAAAACATTCAGTACTTC.

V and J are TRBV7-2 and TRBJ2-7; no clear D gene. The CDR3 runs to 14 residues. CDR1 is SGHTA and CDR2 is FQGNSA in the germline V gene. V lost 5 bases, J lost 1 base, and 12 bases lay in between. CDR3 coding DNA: TGTGCCAGCAGCCTGCCGCCGTGGTCCTACGAGCAGTACTTC. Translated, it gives CASSLPPWSYEQYF.

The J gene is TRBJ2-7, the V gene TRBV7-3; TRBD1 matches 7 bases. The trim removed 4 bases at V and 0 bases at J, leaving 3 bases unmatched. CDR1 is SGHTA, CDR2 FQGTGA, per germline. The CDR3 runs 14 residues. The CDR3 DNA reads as TGTGCCAGCAGCTCGGGACAGACCTCCTACGAGCAGTACTTC. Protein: CASSSGQTSYEQYF.

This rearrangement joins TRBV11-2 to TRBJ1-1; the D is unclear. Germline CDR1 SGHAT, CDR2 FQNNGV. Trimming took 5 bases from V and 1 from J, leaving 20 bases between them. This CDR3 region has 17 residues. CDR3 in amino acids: CASSPVGISTSNTEAFF. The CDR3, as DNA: TGTGCCAGCAGCCCGGTTGGAATTTCAACTTCGAACACTGAAGCTTTCTTT.

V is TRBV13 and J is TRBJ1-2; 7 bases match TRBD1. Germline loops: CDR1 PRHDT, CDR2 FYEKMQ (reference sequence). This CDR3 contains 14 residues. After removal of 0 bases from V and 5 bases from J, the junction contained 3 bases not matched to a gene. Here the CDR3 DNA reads TGTGCCAGCAGCTTAGGTGAGGGGGCATATGGCTACACCTTC. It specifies CASSLGEGAYGYTF.

CDR3 loop: CASSLAPGGAYEQFF. The CDR3 nucleotides are TGTGCCAGCAGCTTAGCGCCCGGGGGCGCGTATGAGCAGTTCTTC. V and J are TRBV7-2 and TRBJ2-1, with D possibly being TRBD1 or TRBD2 (6 bases each). This CDR3 region has 15 residues. V lost 0 bases, J lost 8 bases, and 14 bases lay in between. Germline V CDR1 and CDR2: SGHTA, FQGNSA.

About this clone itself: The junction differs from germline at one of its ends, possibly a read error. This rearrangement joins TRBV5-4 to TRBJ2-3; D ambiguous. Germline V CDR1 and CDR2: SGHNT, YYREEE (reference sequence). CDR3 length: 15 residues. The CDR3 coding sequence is TGTGCCAGCAGTTTGGTGGACCGAGGCTTAGATACGCAGTATTTT. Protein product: CASSLVDRGLDTQYF.

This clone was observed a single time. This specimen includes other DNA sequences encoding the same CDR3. The CDR3 DNA sequence: TGTGCCAGCTCTCTTGGTTCTGAAGCTTTCTTT. Translating gives CASSLGSEAFF. V is TRBV28 and J is TRBJ1-1; D gene unclear. Trimming removed 8 bases at V and 6 bases at J, with 10 bases between. The CDR3 spans 11 residues. Germline-derived CDR1 and CDR2 are MDHEN and SYDVKM.

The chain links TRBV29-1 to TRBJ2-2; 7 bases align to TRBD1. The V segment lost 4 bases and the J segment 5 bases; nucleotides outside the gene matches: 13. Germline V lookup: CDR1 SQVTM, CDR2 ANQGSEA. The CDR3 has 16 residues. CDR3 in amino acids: CSVAPNNRGGTGELFF. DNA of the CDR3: TGCAGCGTTGCCCCGAACAACAGGGGTGGGACCGGGGAGCTGTTTTTT.

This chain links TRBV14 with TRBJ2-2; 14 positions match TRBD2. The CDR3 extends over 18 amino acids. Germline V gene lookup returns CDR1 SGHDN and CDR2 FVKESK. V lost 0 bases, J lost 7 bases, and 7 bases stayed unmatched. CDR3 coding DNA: TGTGCCAGCAGCCAAGAGACTAGCGGGAGGGCTCCTGGCGGGGAGCTGTTTTTT. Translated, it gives CASSQETSGRAPGGELFF.

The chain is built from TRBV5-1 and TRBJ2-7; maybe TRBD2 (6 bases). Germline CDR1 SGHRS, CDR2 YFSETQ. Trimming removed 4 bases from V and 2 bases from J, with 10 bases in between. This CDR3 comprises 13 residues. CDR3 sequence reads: CASSPTSPYEQYF. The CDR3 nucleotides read TGCGCCAGCAGCCCGACTAGTCCCTACGAGCAGTACTTC.

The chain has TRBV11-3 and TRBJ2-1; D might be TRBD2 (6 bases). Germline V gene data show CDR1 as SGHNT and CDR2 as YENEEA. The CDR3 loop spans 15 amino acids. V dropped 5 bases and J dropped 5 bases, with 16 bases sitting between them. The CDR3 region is CASSPANGGNNEQFF. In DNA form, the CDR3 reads TGTGCCAGCAGCCCGGCCAATGGAGGGAACAATGAGCAGTTCTTC.

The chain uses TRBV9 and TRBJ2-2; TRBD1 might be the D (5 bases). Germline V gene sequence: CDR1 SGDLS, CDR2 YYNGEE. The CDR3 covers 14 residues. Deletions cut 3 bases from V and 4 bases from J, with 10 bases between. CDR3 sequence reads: CASSAGYSTGELFF. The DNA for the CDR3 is TGTGCCAGCAGCGCAGGGTACTCCACCGGGGAGCTGTTTTTT.

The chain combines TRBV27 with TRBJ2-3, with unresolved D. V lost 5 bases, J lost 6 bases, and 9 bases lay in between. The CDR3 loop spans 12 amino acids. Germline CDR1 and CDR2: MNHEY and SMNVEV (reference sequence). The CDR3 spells CASSPYLDTQYF. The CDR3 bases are TGTGCCAGCAGTCCCTATTTGGATACGCAGTATTTT.

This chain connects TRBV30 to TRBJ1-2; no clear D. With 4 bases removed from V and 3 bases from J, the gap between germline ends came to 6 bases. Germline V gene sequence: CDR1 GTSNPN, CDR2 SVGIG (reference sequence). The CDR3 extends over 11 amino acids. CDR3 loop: CAWTEDYGYTF. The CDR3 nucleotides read TGTGCCTGGACAGAGGACTATGGCTACACCTTC.

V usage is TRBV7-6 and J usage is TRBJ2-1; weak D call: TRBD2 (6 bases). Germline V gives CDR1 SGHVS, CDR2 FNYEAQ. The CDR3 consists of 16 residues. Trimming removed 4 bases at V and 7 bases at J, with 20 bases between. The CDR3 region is CASSSPGPRGVNEQFF. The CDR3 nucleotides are TGTGCCAGCAGCTCTCCCGGGCCCCGCGGGGTTAATGAGCAGTTCTTC.

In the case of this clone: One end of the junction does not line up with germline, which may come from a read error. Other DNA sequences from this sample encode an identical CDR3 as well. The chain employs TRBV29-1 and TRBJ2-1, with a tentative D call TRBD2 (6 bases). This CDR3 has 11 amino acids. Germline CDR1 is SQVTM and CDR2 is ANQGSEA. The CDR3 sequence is CSVATSYEQFF. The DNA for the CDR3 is TGTAGCGTCGCTACTAGCTATGAGCAGTTCTTC.

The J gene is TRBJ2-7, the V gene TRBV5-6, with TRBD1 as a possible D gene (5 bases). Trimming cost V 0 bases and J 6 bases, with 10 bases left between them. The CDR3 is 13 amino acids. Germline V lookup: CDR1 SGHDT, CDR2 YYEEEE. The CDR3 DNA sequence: TGTGCCAGCAGCTTGGTTAGGGGAAGCGAGCAGTACTTC. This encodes CASSLVRGSEQYF.

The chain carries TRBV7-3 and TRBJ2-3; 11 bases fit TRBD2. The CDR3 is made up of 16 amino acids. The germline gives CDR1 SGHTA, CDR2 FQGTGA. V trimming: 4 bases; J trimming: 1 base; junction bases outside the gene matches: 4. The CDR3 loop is CASSSGTSGRTDTQYF. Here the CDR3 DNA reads TGTGCCAGCAGCTCTGGGACTAGCGGACGCACAGATACGCAGTATTTT.

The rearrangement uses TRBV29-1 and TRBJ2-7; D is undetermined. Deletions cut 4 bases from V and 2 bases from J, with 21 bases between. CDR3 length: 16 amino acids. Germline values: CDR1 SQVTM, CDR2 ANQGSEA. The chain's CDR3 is CSVVGLGGPRAYEQYF. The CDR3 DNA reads TGCAGCGTTGTGGGTCTCGGCGGCCCTCGGGCCTACGAGCAGTACTTC.

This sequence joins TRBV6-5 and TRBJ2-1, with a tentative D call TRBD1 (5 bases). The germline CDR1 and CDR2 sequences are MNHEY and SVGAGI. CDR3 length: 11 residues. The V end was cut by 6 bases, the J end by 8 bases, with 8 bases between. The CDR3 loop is CASSRADEQFF. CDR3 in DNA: TGTGCCAGCAGCAGGGCCGATGAGCAGTTCTTC.

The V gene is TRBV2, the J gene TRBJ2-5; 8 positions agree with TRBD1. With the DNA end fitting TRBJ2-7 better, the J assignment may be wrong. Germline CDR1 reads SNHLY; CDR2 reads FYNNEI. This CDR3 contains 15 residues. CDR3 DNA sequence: TGTGCCAGCGGTGCAACAGGGGGGCCAACCTACGAGCAGTACTTC. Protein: CASGATGGPTYEQYF.

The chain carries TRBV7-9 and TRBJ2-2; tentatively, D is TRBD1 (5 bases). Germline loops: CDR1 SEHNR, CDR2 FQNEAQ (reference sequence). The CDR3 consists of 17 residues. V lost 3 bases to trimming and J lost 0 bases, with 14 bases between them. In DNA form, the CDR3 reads TGTGCCAGCAGCTTCCCAGGGCAGTTCGCGAACACCGGGGAGCTGTTTTTT. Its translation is CASSFPGQFANTGELFF.

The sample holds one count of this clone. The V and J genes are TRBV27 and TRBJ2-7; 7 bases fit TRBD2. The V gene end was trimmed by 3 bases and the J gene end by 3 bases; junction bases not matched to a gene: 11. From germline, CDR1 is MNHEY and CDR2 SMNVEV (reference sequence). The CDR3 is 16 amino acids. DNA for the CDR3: TGTGCCAGCAGTTTCGCGGGGGTGCCTCTGGTCTACGAGCAGTACTTC. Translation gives CASSFAGVPLVYEQYF.

The CDR3 DNA reads TGTGCCAGCAGCCCCGCGGACAGGGCTCATGGTGAAGCTTTCTTT. It is translated as CASSPADRAHGEAFF. This chain connects TRBV7-9 to TRBJ1-1; 8 bases are a match to TRBD1. Trimming removed 5 bases from V and 7 bases from J; junction bases left unmatched: 12. The CDR3 is made up of 15 amino acids. Germline V lookup: CDR1 SEHNR, CDR2 FQNEAQ (reference sequence). Complete variable domain (other parts from reference TRBV7-9 and TRBJ1-1): DTGVSQNPRHKITKRGQNVTFRCDPISEHNRLYWYRQTLGQGPEFLTYFQNEAQLEKSRLLSDRFSAERPKGSFSTLEIQRTEQGDSAMYLCASSPADRAHGEAFFGQGTRLTVV.

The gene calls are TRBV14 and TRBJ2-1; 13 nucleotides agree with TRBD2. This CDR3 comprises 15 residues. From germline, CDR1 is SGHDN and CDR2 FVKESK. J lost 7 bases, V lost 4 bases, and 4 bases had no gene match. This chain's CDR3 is CASSPLAGGWNEQFF. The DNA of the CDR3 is TGTGCCAGCAGCCCACTAGCGGGAGGGTGGAATGAGCAGTTCTTC.

CDR3: CASWDTLYEQYF. The CDR3 DNA sequence: TGTGCCAGCTGGGACACCCTCTACGAGCAGTACTTC. The chain recombines TRBV7-2 with TRBJ2-7; TRBD1 is a possible D gene (6 bases). The CDR3 contains 12 residues. The V gene lost 8 bases and the J gene lost 3 bases, with 11 bases spanning the gap. Germline-derived CDR1 and CDR2 are SGHTA and FQGNSA.

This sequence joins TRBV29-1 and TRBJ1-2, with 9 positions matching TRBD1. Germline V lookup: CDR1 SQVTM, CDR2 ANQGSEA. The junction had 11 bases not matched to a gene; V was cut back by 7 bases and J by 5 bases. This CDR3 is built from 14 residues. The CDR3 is CSASPGTGKYGYTF. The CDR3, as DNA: TGCAGCGCCAGTCCCGGGACAGGGAAGTATGGCTACACCTTC.

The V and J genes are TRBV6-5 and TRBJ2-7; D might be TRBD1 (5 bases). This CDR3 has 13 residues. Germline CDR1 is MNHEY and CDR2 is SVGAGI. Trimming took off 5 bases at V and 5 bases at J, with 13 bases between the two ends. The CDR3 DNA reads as TGTGCCAGCAGTATCAGGGCAACCAACGAGCAGTACTTC. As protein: CASSIRATNEQYF.

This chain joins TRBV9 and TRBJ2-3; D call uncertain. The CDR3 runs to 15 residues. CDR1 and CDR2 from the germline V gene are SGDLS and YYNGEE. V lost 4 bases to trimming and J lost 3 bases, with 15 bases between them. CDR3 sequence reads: CASSPVGGVTDTQYF. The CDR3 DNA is TGTGCCAGCAGCCCAGTAGGTGGGGTGACAGATACGCAGTATTTT.

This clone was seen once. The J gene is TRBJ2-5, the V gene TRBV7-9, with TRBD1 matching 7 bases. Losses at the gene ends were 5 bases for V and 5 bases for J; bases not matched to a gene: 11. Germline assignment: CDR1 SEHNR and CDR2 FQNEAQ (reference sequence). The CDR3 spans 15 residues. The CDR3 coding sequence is TGTGCCAGCAGCCCCATCCAGGGGGTTCGGGAGACCCAGTACTTC. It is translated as CASSPIQGVRETQYF. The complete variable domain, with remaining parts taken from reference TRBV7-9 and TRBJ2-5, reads DTGVSQNPRHKITKRGQNVTFRCDPISEHNRLYWYRQTLGQGPEFLTYFQNEAQLEKSRLLSDRFSAERPKGSFSTLEIQRTEQGDSAMYLCASSPIQGVRETQYFGPGTRLLVL.